The 27 T cell receptor beta chains presented below share a single source sample, sequenced in a study of cytomegalovirus exposure and HLA in healthy donors. Use of 60 Vbeta and 13 Jbeta primers characterized the PCR. Clones were sequenced by immunoSEQ multiplex PCR, and TCRdb holds only the in-frame ones, with some missing. The sample contains 150,000 to 200,000 clones, roughly four fifths of which appear only once. What was sequenced was PBMCs. These receptors originate from a woman aged 25 to 45 in good health and CMV-seropositive.

The CDR3 loop reads CAIVGQGISYGYTF. The CDR3 nucleotides read TGTGCCATCGTCGGGCAGGGAATTAGCTATGGCTACACCTTC. This chain joins TRBV2 and TRBJ1-2, with D tentatively TRBD1 (5 bases). CDR1 is SNHLY and CDR2 is FYNNEI in the germline V gene. The CDR3 has 14 residues. Trimming left V 10 bases short and J 4 bases short, with 19 bases between.

The chain has TRBV30 and TRBJ1-2; D possibly corresponds to TRBD1 (5 bases). The germline V and J ends were trimmed by 2 bases and 13 bases, with 17 bases remaining between them. CDR3 length equals 12 residues. The germline gives CDR1 GTSNPN, CDR2 SVGIG (reference sequence). The CDR3 region has the DNA TGTGCCTGGAGTATGTCGGGAACCGGGGGCACCTTC. Translating it yields CAWSMSGTGGTF.

V and J are TRBV5-4 and TRBJ2-2; 13 bases line up with TRBD2. CDR3 length: 15 amino acids. CDR1 and CDR2 (germline): SGHNT, YYREEE (reference sequence). The V segment lost 4 bases and the J segment 6 bases; nucleotides outside the gene matches: 3. The DNA of the CDR3 is TGTGCCAGCAGCCAGGGACTAGCGGGGCCCGGGGAGCTGTTTTTT. Translation gives CASSQGLAGPGELFF.

The chain couples TRBV5-1 to TRBJ2-3, with TRBD2 matching 14 bases. CDR3 length: 15 residues. Germline CDR1 reads SGHRS; CDR2 reads YFSETQ. The V gene end was trimmed by 5 bases and the J gene end by 4 bases; junction bases not matched to a gene: 3. Here the CDR3 DNA reads TGCGCCAGCAGGAGACTAGCGGGGGGGCCAGATACGCAGTATTTT. Translated: CASRRLAGGPDTQYF.

The chain recombines TRBV27 with TRBJ2-3; 8 bases are a match to TRBD1. Germline V gives CDR1 MNHEY, CDR2 SMNVEV (reference sequence). The CDR3 is 16 residues long. Trimming removed 6 bases from V and 3 bases from J; junction bases left unmatched: 11. CDR3 DNA: TGTGCCAGCAGCCCACCCATCGGACAGGGAACAGATACGCAGTATTTT. This gives the protein CASSPPIGQGTDTQYF.

This clone was counted only a few times. This chain uses TRBV28 with TRBJ2-5, with 8 bases that match TRBD2. This CDR3 has 14 amino acids. Looked up from germline, CDR1 is MDHEN and CDR2 is SYDVKM. V trimming: 2 bases; J trimming: 6 bases; junction bases outside the gene matches: 5. The CDR3 nucleotides read TGTGCCAGCAGTTTAGCGGGGGGCGGGAAGACCCAGTACTTC. Translating gives CASSLAGGGKTQYF.

V usage is TRBV5-1 and J usage is TRBJ1-5, with 8 nucleotides matching TRBD1. The CDR3 is made up of 15 amino acids. Germline loops: CDR1 SGHRS, CDR2 YFSETQ. Trimming at V came to 0 bases and at J to 7 bases, leaving 6 bases not matched to a gene. The CDR3 here is CASSLEAGGGQPQHF. The CDR3 nucleotides are TGCGCCAGCAGCTTGGAGGCAGGGGGCGGCCAGCCCCAGCATTTT.

This sequence joins TRBV19 and TRBJ1-2; no firm D call. Germline CDR1 reads LNHDA; CDR2 reads SQIVND (reference sequence). V was shortened by 6 bases and J by 3 bases, with 11 bases between the two germline ends. CDR3 size: 13 residues. Written as DNA, the CDR3 is TGTGCCAGTAGCACGGGGAAGGACTATGGCTACACCTTC. Encoded protein: CASSTGKDYGYTF.

This rearrangement joins TRBV28 to TRBJ1-1; D is uncertain. The CDR3 runs 12 residues. V gave up 8 bases and J gave up 1 base, with 8 bases separating them. Germline V gives CDR1 MDHEN, CDR2 SYDVKM. CDR3 sequence (DNA): TGTGCCAGCGGTCTGCGGAACACTGAAGCTTTCTTT. This encodes CASGLRNTEAFF.

This chain uses TRBV5-1 with TRBJ2-7, with D unclear. With 4 bases removed from V and 2 bases from J, the gap between germline ends came to 7 bases. Germline V gives CDR1 SGHRS, CDR2 YFSETQ. The CDR3 is 12 amino acids. The CDR3 DNA follows: TGCGCCAGCAGCCAGGATACCTACGAGCAGTACTTC. Protein: CASSQDTYEQYF. Looking up the rest from reference TRBV5-1 and TRBJ2-7 gives the full variable domain: KAGVTQTPRYLIKTRGQQVTLSCSPISGHRSVSWYQQTPGQGLQFLFEYFSETQRNKGNFPGRFSGRQFSNSRSEMNVSTLELGDSALYLCASSQDTYEQYFGPGTRLTVT.

This chain connects TRBV2 to TRBJ2-3; 11 nucleotides line up with TRBD2. Per the germline V gene, CDR1 is SNHLY and CDR2 is FYNNEI. This CDR3 has 19 amino acids. V gave up 6 bases and J gave up 0 bases; unmatched junction bases: 14. The CDR3 DNA reads TGTGCCAGCAGCGAGGGCCTAGCGGGGGGAACGATAAGCACAGATACGCAGTATTTT. Its translation: CASSEGLAGGTISTDTQYF.

This clone was seen a few times. The CDR3 protein is CSVRAGWAMNTEAFF. In DNA, the CDR3 is TGCAGCGTTAGGGCAGGGTGGGCGATGAACACTGAAGCTTTCTTT. The chain recombines TRBV29-1 with TRBJ1-1; D perhaps matches TRBD1 (5 bases). This CDR3 has 15 amino acids. Germline lookup yields CDR1 SQVTM and CDR2 ANQGSEA. Trimming shortened V by 5 bases and J by 0 bases, and 16 bases separated the two germline ends.

The chain links TRBV27 to TRBJ1-3; TRBD1 matches at 8 bases. The CDR3 runs 17 residues. The ends lost 5 bases at V and 0 bases at J; junction bases unmatched: 9. Germline CDR1 reads MNHEY; CDR2 reads SMNVEV (reference sequence). CDR3 sequence: CASSRTGPRISGNTIYF. The CDR3 bases are TGTGCCAGCAGTCGGACAGGGCCGAGAATCTCTGGAAACACCATATATTTT.

The genes are TRBV11-2 and TRBJ2-5; 16 nucleotides agree with TRBD2. CDR1 is SGHAT, CDR2 FQNNGV, per germline. The CDR3 contains 18 residues. The J segment lost 5 bases and the V segment lost 0 bases, leaving 6 bases of the junction unmatched. For the CDR3, the DNA is TGTGCCAGCAGCTTAGATCAGGGACTAGCGGGGGGGCAGGAGACCCAGTACTTC. It specifies CASSLDQGLAGGQETQYF.

The chain is built from TRBV29-1 and TRBJ2-7; TRBD1 aligns across 7 bases. The germline V gene has CDR1 SQVTM and CDR2 ANQGSEA. The ends lost 5 bases at V and 2 bases at J; junction bases unmatched: 9. The CDR3 covers 14 residues. CDR3 in DNA: TGCAGCGTTAGGTCAGGGGGTTTTCCCTACGAGCAGTACTTC. It translates to CSVRSGGFPYEQYF.

The chain combines TRBV27 with TRBJ1-2; D might be TRBD1 (5 bases). Germline lookup yields CDR1 MNHEY and CDR2 SMNVEV (reference sequence). The length of the CDR3 is 13 residues. V lost 6 bases, J lost 5 bases, and 13 bases lay in between. The CDR3, as DNA: TGTGCCAGCAGGTATAATCAGGGATATGGCTACACCTTC. As protein: CASRYNQGYGYTF.

The chain carries TRBV4-1 and TRBJ2-7; D remains unclear. This CDR3 region has 15 residues. Per germline, CDR1 MGHRA and CDR2 YSYEKL. Trimming took off 0 bases at V and 0 bases at J, with 9 bases between the two ends. The CDR3 coding sequence is TGCGCCAGCAGCCAAGAAGAACTATTCTCCTACGAGCAGTACTTC. This sequence encodes CASSQEELFSYEQYF.

The count of this clone is one. The chain combines TRBV10-3 with TRBJ2-2; D perhaps matches TRBD2 (6 bases). Trimming stripped 4 bases from V and 0 bases from J, with 9 bases between. The CDR3 has 15 residues. The V gene's germline CDR1 is ENHRY and CDR2 SYGVKD. The CDR3 region is CAISVADANTGELFF. The CDR3 DNA reads TGTGCCATCAGTGTAGCGGACGCGAACACCGGGGAGCTGTTTTTT.

The chain joins TRBV5-1 to TRBJ1-5, with 8 bases lining up with TRBD1. This CDR3 contains 14 residues. CDR1 is SGHRS, CDR2 YFSETQ, per germline. V was clipped by 4 bases and J by 4 bases; unmatched bases: 4. In nucleotides, the CDR3 is TGCGCCAGCAGCCCCGGACAGGGTAATCAGCCCCAGCATTTT. Its translation is CASSPGQGNQPQHF.

The rearrangement joins TRBV28 to TRBJ1-1; no definite D call. The germline V and J ends were trimmed by 4 bases and 3 bases, with 15 bases remaining between them. CDR1 and CDR2 from the germline V gene are MDHEN and SYDVKM. The CDR3 is made up of 15 amino acids. CDR3 region: CASSSGWEVDTEAFF. For the CDR3, the DNA is TGTGCCAGCAGTTCGGGGTGGGAGGTCGACACTGAAGCTTTCTTT.

The chain joins TRBV9 to TRBJ1-1; a weak D match, TRBD1 (6 bases). Deletions cut 0 bases from V and 3 bases from J, with 12 bases between. Germline V gives CDR1 SGDLS, CDR2 YYNGEE. The CDR3 has 15 residues. The DNA of the CDR3 is TGTGCCAGCAGCGTAGAGGGGGAAAGGGACACTGAAGCTTTCTTT. Residues: CASSVEGERDTEAFF.

The rearrangement links TRBV5-4 to TRBJ2-5; no reliable D call. Trimming stripped 2 bases from V and 5 bases from J, with 4 bases between. The CDR3 is made up of 11 amino acids. Germline values: CDR1 SGHNT, CDR2 YYREEE (reference sequence). The CDR3 sequence is CASSFRETQYF. The DNA for the CDR3 is TGTGCCAGCAGCTTTCGGGAGACCCAGTACTTC.

This clone appeared once. V gene TRBV10-3 combines with J gene TRBJ2-1; 11 bases are shared with TRBD1. This CDR3 region has 15 residues. V trimming: 5 bases; J trimming: 8 bases; junction bases outside the gene matches: 8. CDR1 is ENHRY and CDR2 is SYGVKD in the germline V gene. The CDR3 coding sequence is TGTGCCATCAGTTGGGGGACAGGGGGAACAGATGAGCAGTTCTTC. Its translation is CAISWGTGGTDEQFF.

CDR3 amino acids: CASSREQDTEAFF. As DNA, the CDR3 is TGTGCCAGCAGCCGAGAGCAGGACACTGAAGCTTTCTTT. The rearrangement links TRBV7-2 to TRBJ1-1; D remains ambiguous. Germline V lookup: CDR1 SGHTA, CDR2 FQGNSA. The CDR3 has 13 residues. Trimming cost V 5 bases and J 3 bases, with 10 bases left between them.

This chain links TRBV6-6 with TRBJ2-2; a possible D gene is TRBD1 (5 bases). Trimming cost V 8 bases and J 3 bases, with 16 bases left between them. The CDR3 length is 15 residues. The V gene's germline CDR1 is MNHNY and CDR2 SVGAGI (reference sequence). In nucleotides, the CDR3 is TGTGCCAGCGAATCGGCAGGGCGGCACACCGGGGAGCTGTTTTTT. Protein: CASESAGRHTGELFF.

To note about this clone: The junction differs from germline at one of its ends, possibly a read error. This sequence joins TRBV9 and TRBJ2-2; D is perhaps TRBD2 (5 bases). This CDR3 has 16 residues. The germline CDR1 and CDR2 sequences are SGDLS and YYNGEE. The CDR3 here is CASSVGAAAATGKLFF. Written as DNA, the CDR3 is TGTGCCAGCAGCGTAGGGGCGGCGGCTGCTACCGGGAAGCTGTTTTTT.

The chain has TRBV15 and TRBJ1-5; the D is unclear. CDR3 length: 17 residues. Trimming shortened V by 3 bases and J by 0 bases, and 15 bases separated the two germline ends. Germline V gene lookup returns CDR1 LNHNV and CDR2 YYDKDF (reference sequence). CDR3 in amino acids: CATSRGAGRYSNQPQHF. The CDR3 nucleotides are TGTGCCACCAGCAGGGGAGCAGGACGGTATAGCAATCAGCCCCAGCATTTT.